At least ten counts were recorded for the clone carrying this TCR beta chain. What it binds is not known. The record originates from a study of T cells in Graves' hyperthyroidism and ophthalmopathy. TCR beta CDR3 regions were amplified from RNA transcripts. The HTBI primer set drove a first-round RT-PCR of the TCR CDR3. Using its own MiXCR run on the multiplex PCR reads, TCRdb lists one record per CDR3 protein. The sample records about 590,000 distinct CDR3 sequences, approximately 15% being singletons. Extraction of PBMCs used under 13 ml of fresh peripheral blood. Germline V gives CDR1 SGHTA, CDR2 FQGNSA. Trimming took 5 bases from V and 7 from J; bases not matched to a gene: 9. This CDR3 comprises 15 residues. Whole-study results and caveats: The authors' 13 V-J model separated ophthalmopathy from stable hyperthyroidism. Blood shared most expanded thyroid clonotypes above 0.001. The model forecast ophthalmopathy, anticipating it by a median about six months before onset.

The sequencing sample was made of blood. This chain links TRBV7-2 with TRBJ2-1; 9 nucleotides align to TRBD2. This sequence was found in a young woman with Graves' ophthalmopathy. The CDR3 DNA reads TGTGCCAGCAGCCCCAGCGGGAGGTTCGAGAATGAGCAGTTCTTC. Translation: CASSPSGRFENEQFF.